This TCR beta chain was captured by sequencing in a study of regulatory T cells in long-lasting Graves disease. Sample time point: newly diagnosed GD, antithyroid drugs for less than 3 months. Isolated PBMC RNA provided the starting material for the TCR library. Criteria from the American Thyroid Association guidelines were applied to diagnose Graves' disease. Building the TCR beta libraries relied on iRepertoire HTBI primers, and CDR3 regions underwent Arm-PCR. TCRdb reanalysed the multiplex PCR reads using MiXCR and keeps one entry per CDR3 protein. The sample consists of a few hundred thousand distinct CDR3 sequences, less than 15% of them appearing once. Germline CDR1 and CDR2: DFQATT and SNEGSKA (reference sequence). The CDR3 is made up of 12 amino acids. Trimming stripped 5 bases from V and 5 bases from J, with 13 bases between. This clonotype was seen a handful of times. A further study also used this sample, focusing on T cells in Graves' hyperthyroidism and ophthalmopathy. Per that paper: Within blood appeared most thyroid clonotypes that had expanded above 0.001. A 13 V-J model separated ophthalmopathy from stable hyperthyroidism.

This specimen consisted of peripheral blood mononuclear cells (PBMCs), obtained at new diagnosis, from a patient treated with antithyroid drugs. The origin of this receptor is a woman between 50 and 59 years old with Graves disease. The chain combines TRBV20-1 with TRBJ2-7; D remains ambiguous. The CDR3, as DNA: TGCAGTGCTTCCCCCGAATGGGACGAGCAGTACTTC. Encoded protein: CSASPEWDEQYF.